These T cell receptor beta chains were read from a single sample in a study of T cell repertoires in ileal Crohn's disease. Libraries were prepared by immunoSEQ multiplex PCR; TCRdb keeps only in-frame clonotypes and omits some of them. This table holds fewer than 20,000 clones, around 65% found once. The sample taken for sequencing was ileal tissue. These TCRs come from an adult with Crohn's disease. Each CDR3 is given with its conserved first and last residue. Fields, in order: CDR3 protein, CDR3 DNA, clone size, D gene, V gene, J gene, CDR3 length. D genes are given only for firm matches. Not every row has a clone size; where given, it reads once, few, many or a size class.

CDR3 protein: CASSLRQSNQPQHF
CDR3 DNA: TGTGCCAGCAGCTTAAGACAGTCCAATCAGCCCCAGCATTTT
clone size: NA
D gene: NA
V gene: TRBV5-6
J gene: TRBJ1-5
CDR3 length: 14

CDR3 protein: CASSRSGGTYNEQFF
CDR3 DNA: TGCGCCAGCAGCCGTAGCGGGGGGACCTACAATGAGCAGTTCTTC
clone size: NA
D gene: TRBD2
V gene: TRBV5-1
J gene: TRBJ2-1
CDR3 length: 15

CDR3 protein: CASSWTENTEAFF
CDR3 DNA: TGTGCCAGCAGCTGGACAGAGAACACTGAAGCTTTCTTT
clone size: NA
D gene: NA
V gene: TRBV5-5
J gene: TRBJ1-1
CDR3 length: 13

CDR3 protein: CASSYTGTGSYGYTF
CDR3 DNA: TGTGCCAGCAGTTACACCGGGACAGGGTCCTATGGCTACACCTTC
clone size: NA
D gene: TRBD1
V gene: TRBV6-5
J gene: TRBJ1-2
CDR3 length: 15

CDR3 protein: CASSEAPKPTTDTQYF
CDR3 DNA: TGTGCCAGCAGTGAAGCCCCGAAACCTACCACAGATACGCAGTATTTT
clone size: NA
D gene: NA
V gene: TRBV2
J gene: TRBJ2-3
CDR3 length: 16

CDR3 protein: CASRKTSDAYEQYF
CDR3 DNA: TGCGCCAGCAGAAAGACTAGCGACGCCTACGAGCAGTACTTC
clone size: NA
D gene: TRBD2
V gene: TRBV5-1
J gene: TRBJ2-7
CDR3 length: 14

CDR3 protein: CASSLYKREGLSDTQYF
CDR3 DNA: TGTGCCAGCTCACTTTACAAGCGGGAGGGCCTGTCAGATACGCAGTATTTT
clone size: few
D gene: TRBD2
V gene: TRBV18
J gene: TRBJ2-3
CDR3 length: 17

CDR3 protein: CASSYFTGAETQYF
CDR3 DNA: TGTGCCAGCAGTTACTTTACAGGGGCAGAGACCCAGTACTTC
clone size: once
D gene: TRBD1
V gene: TRBV6-5
J gene: TRBJ2-5
CDR3 length: 14

CDR3 protein: CASSQDRGAENIQYF
CDR3 DNA: TGTGCCAGCAGCCAAGATCGGGGGGCTGAAAACATTCAGTACTTC
clone size: NA
D gene: NA
V gene: TRBV4-2
J gene: TRBJ2-4
CDR3 length: 15

CDR3 protein: CASSSLAGGGDTQYF
CDR3 DNA: TGTGCCAGCAGCTCTCTAGCGGGGGGCGGGGATACGCAGTATTTT
clone size: NA
D gene: TRBD2
V gene: TRBV5-4
J gene: TRBJ2-3
CDR3 length: 15

CDR3 protein: CASSWTGTGLYNEQFF
CDR3 DNA: TGCGCCAGCAGCTGGACCGGGACAGGGTTGTACAATGAGCAGTTCTTC
clone size: NA
D gene: TRBD1
V gene: TRBV5-1
J gene: TRBJ2-1
CDR3 length: 16

CDR3 protein: CASTGTGGGNTEAFF
CDR3 DNA: TGTGCCAGCACCGGGACAGGGGGAGGGAACACTGAAGCTTTCTTT
clone size: NA
D gene: TRBD1
V gene: TRBV6-1
J gene: TRBJ1-1
CDR3 length: 15

CDR3 protein: CASSGRSYGYTF
CDR3 DNA: TGCGCCAGCAGTGGGAGGTCTTATGGCTACACCTTC
clone size: NA
D gene: NA
V gene: TRBV10-2
J gene: TRBJ1-2
CDR3 length: 12

CDR3 protein: CASSLYPYQPQHF
CDR3 DNA: TGTGCCAGCAGTCTCTACCCGTATCAGCCCCAGCATTTT
clone size: NA
D gene: NA
V gene: TRBV27
J gene: TRBJ1-5
CDR3 length: 13

CDR3 protein: CATTRAGSISGANVLTF
CDR3 DNA: TGTGCCACCACTCGCGCAGGGTCTATCTCTGGGGCCAACGTCCTGACTTTC
clone size: NA
D gene: NA
V gene: TRBV15
J gene: TRBJ2-6
CDR3 length: 17

CDR3 protein: CASSLGTGGNGYTF
CDR3 DNA: TGTGCCAGCAGCTTAGGAACAGGGGGAAATGGCTACACCTTC
clone size: NA
D gene: TRBD1
V gene: TRBV5-6
J gene: TRBJ1-2
CDR3 length: 14

CDR3 protein: CASSPEGQGQLQPQHF
CDR3 DNA: TGCGCCAGCAGTCCCGAGGGACAGGGACAACTTCAGCCCCAGCATTTT
clone size: NA
D gene: TRBD1
V gene: TRBV5-1
J gene: TRBJ1-5
CDR3 length: 16

CDR3 protein: CASSLEDSQGCEQYF
CDR3 DNA: TGTGCCAGCAGCTTAGAGGACAGCCAAGGCTGCGAGCAGTACTTC
clone size: NA
D gene: NA
V gene: TRBV7-8
J gene: TRBJ2-7
CDR3 length: 15

CDR3 protein: CASSVPGLGAFF
CDR3 DNA: TGTGCCAGCAGCGTGCCAGGTTTAGGAGCTTTCTTT
clone size: NA
D gene: NA
V gene: TRBV7-6
J gene: TRBJ1-1
CDR3 length: 12

CDR3 protein: CASSADRAGDTQYF
CDR3 DNA: TGTGCCAGCTCAGCTGACAGGGCGGGTGATACGCAGTATTTT
clone size: few
D gene: TRBD1
V gene: TRBV18
J gene: TRBJ2-3
CDR3 length: 14